Below are 30 T cell receptor beta chains sequenced from a single sample in a study of identical twins. Using its own MiXCR run on the 5' RACE reads, TCRdb lists one record per CDR3 protein. The sample contains 230,000 or so distinct CDR3 sequences, approximately 8.3% of which appear only once. This sample also belongs to another study, concerning yellow fever vaccine responses in identical twins.

The specimen sequenced was CD8+ T cells sorted from blood. The source is a woman aged 18-29 years in good health.

This clonotype has just a few counts. The chain has TRBV5-5 and TRBJ2-1; 9 nucleotides align to TRBD2. The CDR3 has 15 amino acids. J lost 8 bases, V lost 4 bases, and 10 bases had no gene match. Germline V lookup: CDR1 SGHKS, CDR2 YYEKEE (reference sequence). CDR3 nucleotide sequence: TGTGCCAGCAGCCTAAGCGGGGGGTTTTTCGATGAGCAGTTCTTC. It translates to CASSLSGGFFDEQFF.

This clonotype was seen at least ten times. The gene calls are TRBV5-1 and TRBJ2-3; possibly TRBD1 or TRBD2 for D (6 bases each). The germline V and J ends were trimmed by 0 bases and 2 bases, with 10 bases remaining between them. Germline assignment: CDR1 SGHRS and CDR2 YFSETQ. The CDR3 extends over 15 amino acids. For the CDR3, the DNA is TGCGCCAGCAGCTTGGAATGGGGGGCCACAGATACGCAGTATTTT. The encoded protein is CASSLEWGATDTQYF. The complete variable domain, with remaining parts taken from reference TRBV5-1 and TRBJ2-3, reads KAGVTQTPRYLIKTRGQQVTLSCSPISGHRSVSWYQQTPGQGLQFLFEYFSETQRNKGNFPGRFSGRQFSNSRSEMNVSTLELGDSALYLCASSLEWGATDTQYFGPGTRLTVL.

The gene calls are TRBV6-1 and TRBJ2-5; 11 positions match TRBD2. The junction had 5 bases not matched to a gene; V was cut back by 6 bases and J by 2 bases. CDR3 size: 15 residues. Germline loops: CDR1 MNHNS, CDR2 SASEGT. DNA for the CDR3: TGTGCCAGCAGGATAGCGGGGGGGCTTCAAGAGACCCAGTACTTC. This gives the protein CASRIAGGLQETQYF.

This clonotype has a handful of counts. This chain links TRBV24-1 with TRBJ1-2; maybe TRBD1 (6 bases). Germline values: CDR1 KGHDR, CDR2 SFDVKD. Trimming pared 7 bases from V and 4 bases from J, leaving 6 bases between. This CDR3 spans 11 amino acids. Here the CDR3 DNA reads TGTGCCACCAGGGACAGCTATGGCTACACCTTC. This sequence encodes CATRDSYGYTF.

This clonotype was recorded a few times. The chain has TRBV27 and TRBJ2-1; 7 bases fit TRBD2. The V segment lost 8 bases and the J segment 3 bases; nucleotides outside the gene matches: 7. This CDR3 has 14 amino acids. Germline V gene sequence: CDR1 MNHEY, CDR2 SMNVEV (reference sequence). In nucleotides, the CDR3 is TGTGCCAGCCTTGGGGGACTACACTACAATGAGCAGTTCTTC. It yields the protein CASLGGLHYNEQFF.

The V and J genes are TRBV20-1 and TRBJ2-3, with 11 bases aligning to TRBD2. This CDR3 comprises 15 residues. Germline CDR1 reads DFQATT; CDR2 reads SNEGSKA (reference sequence). V shed 4 bases and J 3 bases; nucleotides not matched to a gene: 6. The CDR3 sequence: CSAIASGGRTDTQYF. The CDR3 DNA is TGCAGTGCTATCGCTAGCGGGGGGCGGACAGATACGCAGTATTTT.

This chain connects TRBV25-1 to TRBJ1-2, with a tentative D call TRBD1 (5 bases). Germline-derived CDR1 and CDR2 are MGHDK and SYGVNS. V gave up 0 bases and J gave up 4 bases, with 9 bases separating them. This CDR3 has 14 amino acids. CDR3 loop: CASSEYTGSYGYTF. Here the CDR3 DNA reads TGTGCCAGCAGTGAATATACAGGCAGCTATGGCTACACCTTC.

The rearrangement links TRBV3-1 to TRBJ2-7; D might be TRBD1 (5 bases). V lost 0 bases and J 6 bases, leaving 9 bases between the germline ends. This CDR3 spans 13 amino acids. Germline CDR1 reads LGHDT; CDR2 reads YNNKEL (reference sequence). CDR3 protein: CASSQDLGAEQYF. CDR3 nucleotides: TGTGCCAGCAGCCAAGATTTAGGGGCCGAGCAGTACTTC.

About this clonotype itself: The CDR3 ends on some other residue instead of the conserved phenylalanine or tryptophan, so this is likely a read error. This chain uses TRBV29-1 with TRBJ1-1; maybe TRBD1 (6 bases). Germline values: CDR1 SQVTM, CDR2 ANQGSEA. CDR3 size: 16 residues. Between the trimmed V and J ends, which lost 0 bases and 6 bases, there was a span of 20 bases. Here the CDR3 reads CSVEDGGGYGIAEAFL. The CDR3 bases are TGCAGCGTTGAAGATGGGGGGGGCTACGGTATAGCTGAAGCTTTCTTA.

V and J are TRBV6-2 or TRBV6-3 and TRBJ2-1; D ambiguous. The CDR3 length is 13 residues. Germline assignment: CDR1 MNHEY and CDR2 SVGEGT. Trimming removed 6 bases at V and 3 bases at J, with 9 bases between. The CDR3 spells CASSVSDYNEQFF. The CDR3, as DNA: TGTGCCAGCAGCGTAAGCGACTACAATGAGCAGTTCTTC.

This clonotype was observed a handful of times. This chain links TRBV6-5 with TRBJ1-5; TRBD1 matches 7 bases. V lost 0 bases and J lost 3; bases outside the gene matches: 2. The germline V gene has CDR1 MNHEY and CDR2 SVGAGI. This CDR3 has 15 amino acids. The CDR3 sequence: CASSYSTGNNQPQHF. CDR3 in DNA: TGTGCCAGCAGTTACTCGACAGGGAACAATCAGCCCCAGCATTTT.

This clonotype was counted at least ten times. This chain joins TRBV7-9 and TRBJ2-1; D gene uncertain. The CDR3 consists of 13 residues. Germline CDR1 reads SEHNR; CDR2 reads FQNEAQ (reference sequence). V dropped 1 base and J dropped 6 bases, with 7 bases sitting between them. The CDR3 spells CASSLDFLNEQFF. The CDR3 DNA reads TGTGCCAGCAGCTTAGATTTTCTCAATGAGCAGTTCTTC.

This clonotype was observed many times. The rearrangement uses TRBV3-1 and TRBJ2-1, with 7 bases that match TRBD1. The junction had 6 bases not matched to a gene; V was cut back by 3 bases and J by 4 bases. The CDR3 extends over 15 amino acids. From germline, CDR1 is LGHDT and CDR2 YNNKEL (reference sequence). CDR3 protein: CASSQGDSDYNEQFF. The CDR3, as DNA: TGTGCCAGCAGCCAGGGGGACAGCGATTACAATGAGCAGTTCTTC.

This chain's CDR3 is CASSTEGLAGVITGELFF. DNA of the CDR3: TGCGCCAGCAGCACCGAAGGACTAGCGGGGGTAATCACCGGGGAGCTGTTTTTT. The rearrangement links TRBV5-1 to TRBJ2-2; TRBD2 matches at 13 bases. J gave up 4 bases and V 4 bases, and 10 bases lay outside the gene matches. This CDR3 is 18 amino acids long. Per the germline V gene, CDR1 is SGHRS and CDR2 is YFSETQ.

The table lists this clonotype with a few counts. This chain connects TRBV4-3 to TRBJ1-2; D unclear. This CDR3 is built from 14 residues. The germline V gene has CDR1 LGHNA and CDR2 YSLEER. Between the trimmed V and J ends, which lost 0 bases and 4 bases, there was a span of 9 bases. CDR3 protein: CASSQDGAGYGYTF. The CDR3 coding sequence is TGCGCCAGCAGCCAAGATGGTGCAGGCTATGGCTACACCTTC.

This clonotype was picked up a small number of times. V is TRBV24-1 and J is TRBJ2-1; 8 bases agree with TRBD1. After removal of 5 bases from V and 4 bases from J, the junction contained 9 bases not matched to a gene. Looked up from germline, CDR1 is KGHDR and CDR2 is SFDVKD. The CDR3 has 16 residues. This chain's CDR3 is CATSARTGLSYNEQFF. In nucleotides, the CDR3 is TGTGCCACCAGTGCCCGGACAGGGCTTTCATACAATGAGCAGTTCTTC.

The rearrangement joins TRBV6-5 to TRBJ2-3, with D possibly matching TRBD2 (5 bases). V lost 2 bases to trimming and J lost 3 bases, with 12 bases between them. The germline CDR1 and CDR2 sequences are MNHEY and SVGAGI. The length of the CDR3 is 15 residues. This chain's CDR3 is CASSYRGRGTDTQYF. The CDR3 DNA follows: TGTGCCAGCAGTTACCGTGGGAGAGGGACAGATACGCAGTATTTT.

V and J are TRBV4-2 and TRBJ1-6; 8 nucleotides agree with TRBD1. Germline-derived CDR1 and CDR2 are LGHNA and YNFKEQ. The ends lost 0 bases at V and 4 bases at J; junction bases unmatched: 2. The CDR3 loop spans 16 amino acids. In DNA form, the CDR3 reads TGTGCCAGCAGCCAAGATAACAGGGGGTATAATTCACCCCTCCACTTT. Its translation is CASSQDNRGYNSPLHF.

In this sample, this clonotype turned up many times. CDR3 sequence: CASSPRIRASGEKETQYF. The CDR3 DNA follows: TGTGCCAGCAGCCCGAGGATTAGGGCTAGCGGGGAAAAAGAGACCCAGTACTTC. The chain uses TRBV4-2 and TRBJ2-5; 9 bases map to TRBD2. The CDR3 is 18 residues long. V trimming: 4 bases; J trimming: 3 bases; junction bases outside the gene matches: 15. Germline CDR1 reads LGHNA; CDR2 reads YNFKEQ.

This chain connects TRBV12-5 to TRBJ2-7; D is uncertain. CDR3 length: 14 residues. The V end lost 3 bases, the J end lost 3 bases, and 12 bases lay between the germline ends. Germline CDR1 is LGHNT and CDR2 is FRNRAP. DNA of the CDR3: TGTGCTAGTGGTTTCGCTCAGATATGCTACGAGCAGTACTTC. This sequence encodes CASGFAQICYEQYF. Using reference TRBV12-5 and TRBJ2-7 for the parts outside the CDR3, the full variable domain is DARVTQTPRHKVTEMGQEVTMRCQPILGHNTVFWYRQTMMQGLELLAYFRNRAPLDDSGMPKDRFSAEMPDATLATLKIQPSEPRDSAVYFCASGFAQICYEQYFGPGTRLTVT.

This chain uses TRBV5-1 with TRBJ2-6, with D perhaps TRBD1 or TRBD2 (5 bases each). Trimming left V 5 bases short and J 1 base short, with 10 bases between. The CDR3 is 15 amino acids. CDR1 is SGHRS, CDR2 YFSETQ, per germline. The CDR3 sequence: CASRDGASGANVLTF. CDR3 nucleotide sequence: TGCGCCAGCAGGGACGGGGCTTCTGGGGCCAACGTCCTGACTTTC.

The chain links TRBV7-6 to TRBJ2-5; TRBD2 matches 7 bases. The CDR3 length is 14 residues. Germline CDR1 and CDR2: SGHVS and FNYEAQ. The V segment lost 0 bases and the J segment 5 bases; nucleotides outside the gene matches: 3. The CDR3 sequence is CASSLAGGPETQYF. CDR3 sequence (DNA): TGTGCCAGCAGCTTAGCGGGAGGGCCGGAGACCCAGTACTTC.

There are many counts of this clonotype. The chain recombines TRBV4-1 with TRBJ2-7; 8 nucleotides align to TRBD2. The ends lost 4 bases at V and 3 bases at J; junction bases unmatched: 8. The CDR3 covers 15 residues. Germline CDR1 and CDR2: MGHRA and YSYEKL. The CDR3 DNA is TGCGCCAGCAGCCTTGGACTAGCTATGAACTACGAGCAGTACTTC. It codes for CASSLGLAMNYEQYF.

This clonotype was detected a few times. V gene TRBV24-1 combines with J gene TRBJ2-1; 9 bases fit TRBD2. V was pared by 2 bases and J by 9 bases, with 13 bases of the junction left unmatched. The CDR3 sequence is 17 residues long. In germline, CDR1 is KGHDR, CDR2 SFDVKD. CDR3 protein: CATSDWTSDRLDIEQFF. In DNA, the CDR3 is TGTGCCACCAGTGATTGGACTAGCGATCGGCTGGACATTGAGCAGTTCTTC.

This clonotype was seen many times. This sequence joins TRBV5-1 and TRBJ2-4; D gene unclear. V was shortened by 6 bases and J by 8 bases, with 18 bases between the two germline ends. From germline, CDR1 is SGHRS and CDR2 YFSETQ. The CDR3 has 14 amino acids. The CDR3 DNA sequence: TGCGCCAGCACCGAGAACCCGGAACGGGACATTCAGTACTTC. Its translation: CASTENPERDIQYF. Filled out from reference TRBV5-1 and TRBJ2-4, the complete variable domain reads KAGVTQTPRYLIKTRGQQVTLSCSPISGHRSVSWYQQTPGQGLQFLFEYFSETQRNKGNFPGRFSGRQFSNSRSEMNVSTLELGDSALYLCASTENPERDIQYFGAGTRLSVL.

V usage is TRBV29-1 and J usage is TRBJ2-5, with D hard to call. Germline V lookup: CDR1 SQVTM, CDR2 ANQGSEA. The CDR3 contains 14 residues. V lost 4 bases to trimming and J lost 1 base, with 13 bases between them. CDR3 sequence reads: CSVGPGGLQETQYF. CDR3 DNA sequence: TGCAGCGTTGGGCCAGGTGGCCTCCAAGAGACCCAGTACTTC.

The genes are TRBV7-2 and TRBJ2-7, with 14 nucleotides matching TRBD2. Germline V lookup: CDR1 SGHTA, CDR2 FQGNSA. Germline trimming cut 3 bases from V and 2 bases from J; bases unmatched to any gene: 6. The CDR3 is made up of 17 amino acids. The CDR3 spells CASSLGLAGEGTYEQYF. The CDR3 DNA follows: TGTGCCAGCAGCTTGGGACTAGCGGGAGAGGGGACCTACGAGCAGTACTTC.

In its sample, this clonotype was seen many times. The chain recombines TRBV29-1 with TRBJ2-3, with 9 bases lining up with TRBD2. This CDR3 is 15 amino acids long. Germline CDR1 is SQVTM and CDR2 is ANQGSEA. J lost 5 bases, V lost 3 bases, and 9 bases had no gene match. The CDR3, as DNA: TGCAGCGTTGATGGAATAGCGGGGGCCTTAGATACGCAGTATTTT. Amino acids: CSVDGIAGALDTQYF.

This clonotype was counted at least ten times. V is TRBV7-9 and J is TRBJ2-7; tentative D call: TRBD1 (6 bases). V lost 5 bases to trimming and J lost 2 bases, with 10 bases between them. CDR3 size: 13 residues. CDR1 and CDR2 from the germline V gene are SEHNR and FQNEAQ (reference sequence). CDR3 coding DNA: TGTGCCAGCAGCGTCACAGGGCCCTACGAGCAGTACTTC. Protein: CASSVTGPYEQYF. The whole variable domain, filled in from reference TRBV7-9 and TRBJ2-7, reads DTGVSQNPRHKITKRGQNVTFRCDPISEHNRLYWYRQTLGQGPEFLTYFQNEAQLEKSRLLSDRFSAERPKGSFSTLEIQRTEQGDSAMYLCASSVTGPYEQYFGPGTRLTVT.

This clonotype was found a few times. The chain joins TRBV7-9 to TRBJ2-5; D is perhaps TRBD1 (6 bases). CDR3 size: 14 residues. CDR1 and CDR2 (germline): SEHNR, FQNEAQ (reference sequence). Trimming stripped 5 bases from V and 4 bases from J, with 14 bases between. CDR3 sequence (DNA): TGTGCCAGCAGCCTGGGGACAAATGGAGAGACCCAGTACTTC. This translates into CASSLGTNGETQYF.